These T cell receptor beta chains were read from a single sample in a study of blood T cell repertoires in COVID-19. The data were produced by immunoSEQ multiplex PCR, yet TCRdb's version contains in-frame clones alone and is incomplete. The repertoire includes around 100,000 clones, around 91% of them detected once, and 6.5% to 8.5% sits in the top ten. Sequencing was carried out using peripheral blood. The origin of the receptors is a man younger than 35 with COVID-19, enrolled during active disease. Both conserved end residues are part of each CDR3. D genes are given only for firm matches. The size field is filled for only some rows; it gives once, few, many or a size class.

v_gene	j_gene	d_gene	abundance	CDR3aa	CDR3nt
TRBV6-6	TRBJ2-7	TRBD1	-	CASSFGTVGFDEQYF	TGTGCCAGCAGCTTTGGGACAGTTGGCTTCGACGAGCAGTACTTC
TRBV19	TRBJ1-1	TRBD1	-	CASINRQGASTEAFF	TGTGCCAGTATTAACCGACAGGGGGCGAGCACTGAAGCTTTCTTT
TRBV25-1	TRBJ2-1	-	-	CASSEQGLGDNEQFF	TGTGCCAGCAGCGAACAGGGACTGGGGGACAATGAGCAGTTCTTC
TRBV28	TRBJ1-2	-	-	CASSLPRWDTSNYGYTF	TGTGCCAGCAGTTTACCCCGCTGGGACACCTCTAACTATGGCTACACCTTC
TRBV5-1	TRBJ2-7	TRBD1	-	CASSLNRGPTYEQYF	TGCGCCAGCAGCTTGAACAGGGGGCCCACCTACGAGCAGTACTTC
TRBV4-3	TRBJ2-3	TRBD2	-	CASSKTSGNTDTQYF	TGCGCCAGCAGCAAGACTAGCGGGAACACAGATACGCAGTATTTT
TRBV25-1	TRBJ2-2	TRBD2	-	CASSEGTSDTGELFF	TGTGCCAGCAGTGAGGGGACTAGCGACACCGGGGAGCTGTTTTTT
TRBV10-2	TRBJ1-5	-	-	CASRRGSNQPQHF	TGCGCCAGCAGGCGGGGAAGCAATCAGCCCCAGCATTTT
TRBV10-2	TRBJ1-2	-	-	CASSGGDPTNYGYTF	TGCGCCAGCAGTGGGGGGGATCCTACTAACTATGGCTACACCTTC
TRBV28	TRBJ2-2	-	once	CASRTPGTATGELFF	TGTGCCAGCAGAACCCCCGGGACTGCCACCGGGGAGCTGTTTTTT
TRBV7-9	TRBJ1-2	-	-	CASGENGYTF	TGTGCCAGCGGAGAGAATGGCTACACCTTC
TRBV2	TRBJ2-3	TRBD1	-	CASSYRSPGTGISDTQYF	TGTGCCAGCAGTTATAGGTCTCCCGGGACAGGGATTTCAGATACGCAGTATTTT
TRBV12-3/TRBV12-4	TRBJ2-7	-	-	CASSLSGYEQYF	TGTGCCAGCAGTTTATCAGGGTACGAGCAGTACTTC
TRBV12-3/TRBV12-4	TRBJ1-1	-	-	CASSFVRTEAFF	TGTGCCAGCAGTTTTGTCCGGACTGAAGCTTTCTTT
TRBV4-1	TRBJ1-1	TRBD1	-	CASSQARGPTEAFF	TGCGCCAGCAGCCAGGCCAGGGGGCCCACTGAAGCTTTCTTT
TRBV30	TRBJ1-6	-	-	CAWSQTENSPLHF	TGTGCCTGGAGTCAAACAGAGAATTCACCCCTCCACTTT
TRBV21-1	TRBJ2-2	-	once	CASSKSRDRVNTGELFF	TGTGCCAGCAGCAAATCCCGGGACAGGGTGAACACCGGGGAGCTGTTTTTT
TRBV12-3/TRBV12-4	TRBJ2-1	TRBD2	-	CASTSTSGTEQFF	TGTGCCAGCACCTCGACTAGCGGGACTGAGCAGTTCTTC
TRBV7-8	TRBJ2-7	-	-	CASSLAEGVRAPRYEQYF	TGTGCCAGCAGCTTAGCAGAGGGCGTACGTGCCCCACGGTACGAGCAGTACTTC
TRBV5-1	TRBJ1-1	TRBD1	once	CASSLTPDRGIDEAFF	TGCGCCAGCAGCTTAACTCCCGACAGGGGGATCGATGAAGCTTTCTTT
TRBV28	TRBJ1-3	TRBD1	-	CASSPPGQGFSGNTIYF	TGTGCCAGCAGTCCCCCGGGACAGGGGTTCTCTGGAAACACCATATATTTT
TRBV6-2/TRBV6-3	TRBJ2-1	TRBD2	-	CASSSSGRPVNEQFF	TGTGCCAGCAGTTCTAGCGGGAGGCCGGTCAATGAGCAGTTCTTC
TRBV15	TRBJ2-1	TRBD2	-	CATGAGAYNEQFF	TGTGCCACCGGGGCGGGGGCCTACAATGAGCAGTTCTTC
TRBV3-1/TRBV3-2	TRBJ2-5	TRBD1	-	CASRQTGGQRFWETQYF	TGTGCCAGCAGACAAACAGGGGGCCAAAGGTTCTGGGAGACCCAGTACTTC
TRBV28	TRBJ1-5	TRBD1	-	CASSFRGLNQPQHF	TGTGCCAGCAGTTTCAGGGGGCTCAATCAGCCCCAGCATTTT
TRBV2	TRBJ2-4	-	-	CASEDEGVGGNIQYF	TGTGCCAGCGAGGACGAGGGAGTGGGAGGAAACATTCAGTACTTC
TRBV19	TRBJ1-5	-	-	CASSIGGHPNQPQHF	TGTGCCAGTAGTATAGGCGGACATCCGAATCAGCCCCAGCATTTT
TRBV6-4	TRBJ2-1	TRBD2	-	CASSLLAGVDEQFF	TGTGCCAGCAGCCTACTAGCGGGAGTAGATGAGCAGTTCTTC
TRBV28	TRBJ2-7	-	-	CASEGGHSYEQYF	TGTGCCAGCGAAGGCGGCCACTCCTACGAGCAGTACTTC
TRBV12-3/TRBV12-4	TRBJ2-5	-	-	CASSLMGLETQYF	TGTGCCAGCAGTTTAATGGGCTTGGAGACCCAGTACTTC
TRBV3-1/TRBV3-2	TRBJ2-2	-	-	CASSPTDSPHTGELFF	TGTGCCAGCAGCCCAACGGACAGTCCCCACACCGGGGAGCTGTTTTTT
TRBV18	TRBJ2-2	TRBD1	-	CASSRQGRSNTGELFF	TGTGCCAGCTCCCGACAGGGGAGGTCTAACACCGGGGAGCTGTTTTTT
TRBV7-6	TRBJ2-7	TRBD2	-	CASSPRTSGAYEQYF	TGTGCCAGCAGCCCGCGGACTAGCGGTGCCTACGAGCAGTACTTC
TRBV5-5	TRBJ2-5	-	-	CASSLAGRDGETQYF	TGTGCCAGCAGCTTGGCTGGCAGGGATGGAGAGACCCAGTACTTC
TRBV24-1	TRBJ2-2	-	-	CATSWTVTNTGELFF	TGTGCCACCAGTTGGACAGTCACGAACACCGGGGAGCTGTTTTTT